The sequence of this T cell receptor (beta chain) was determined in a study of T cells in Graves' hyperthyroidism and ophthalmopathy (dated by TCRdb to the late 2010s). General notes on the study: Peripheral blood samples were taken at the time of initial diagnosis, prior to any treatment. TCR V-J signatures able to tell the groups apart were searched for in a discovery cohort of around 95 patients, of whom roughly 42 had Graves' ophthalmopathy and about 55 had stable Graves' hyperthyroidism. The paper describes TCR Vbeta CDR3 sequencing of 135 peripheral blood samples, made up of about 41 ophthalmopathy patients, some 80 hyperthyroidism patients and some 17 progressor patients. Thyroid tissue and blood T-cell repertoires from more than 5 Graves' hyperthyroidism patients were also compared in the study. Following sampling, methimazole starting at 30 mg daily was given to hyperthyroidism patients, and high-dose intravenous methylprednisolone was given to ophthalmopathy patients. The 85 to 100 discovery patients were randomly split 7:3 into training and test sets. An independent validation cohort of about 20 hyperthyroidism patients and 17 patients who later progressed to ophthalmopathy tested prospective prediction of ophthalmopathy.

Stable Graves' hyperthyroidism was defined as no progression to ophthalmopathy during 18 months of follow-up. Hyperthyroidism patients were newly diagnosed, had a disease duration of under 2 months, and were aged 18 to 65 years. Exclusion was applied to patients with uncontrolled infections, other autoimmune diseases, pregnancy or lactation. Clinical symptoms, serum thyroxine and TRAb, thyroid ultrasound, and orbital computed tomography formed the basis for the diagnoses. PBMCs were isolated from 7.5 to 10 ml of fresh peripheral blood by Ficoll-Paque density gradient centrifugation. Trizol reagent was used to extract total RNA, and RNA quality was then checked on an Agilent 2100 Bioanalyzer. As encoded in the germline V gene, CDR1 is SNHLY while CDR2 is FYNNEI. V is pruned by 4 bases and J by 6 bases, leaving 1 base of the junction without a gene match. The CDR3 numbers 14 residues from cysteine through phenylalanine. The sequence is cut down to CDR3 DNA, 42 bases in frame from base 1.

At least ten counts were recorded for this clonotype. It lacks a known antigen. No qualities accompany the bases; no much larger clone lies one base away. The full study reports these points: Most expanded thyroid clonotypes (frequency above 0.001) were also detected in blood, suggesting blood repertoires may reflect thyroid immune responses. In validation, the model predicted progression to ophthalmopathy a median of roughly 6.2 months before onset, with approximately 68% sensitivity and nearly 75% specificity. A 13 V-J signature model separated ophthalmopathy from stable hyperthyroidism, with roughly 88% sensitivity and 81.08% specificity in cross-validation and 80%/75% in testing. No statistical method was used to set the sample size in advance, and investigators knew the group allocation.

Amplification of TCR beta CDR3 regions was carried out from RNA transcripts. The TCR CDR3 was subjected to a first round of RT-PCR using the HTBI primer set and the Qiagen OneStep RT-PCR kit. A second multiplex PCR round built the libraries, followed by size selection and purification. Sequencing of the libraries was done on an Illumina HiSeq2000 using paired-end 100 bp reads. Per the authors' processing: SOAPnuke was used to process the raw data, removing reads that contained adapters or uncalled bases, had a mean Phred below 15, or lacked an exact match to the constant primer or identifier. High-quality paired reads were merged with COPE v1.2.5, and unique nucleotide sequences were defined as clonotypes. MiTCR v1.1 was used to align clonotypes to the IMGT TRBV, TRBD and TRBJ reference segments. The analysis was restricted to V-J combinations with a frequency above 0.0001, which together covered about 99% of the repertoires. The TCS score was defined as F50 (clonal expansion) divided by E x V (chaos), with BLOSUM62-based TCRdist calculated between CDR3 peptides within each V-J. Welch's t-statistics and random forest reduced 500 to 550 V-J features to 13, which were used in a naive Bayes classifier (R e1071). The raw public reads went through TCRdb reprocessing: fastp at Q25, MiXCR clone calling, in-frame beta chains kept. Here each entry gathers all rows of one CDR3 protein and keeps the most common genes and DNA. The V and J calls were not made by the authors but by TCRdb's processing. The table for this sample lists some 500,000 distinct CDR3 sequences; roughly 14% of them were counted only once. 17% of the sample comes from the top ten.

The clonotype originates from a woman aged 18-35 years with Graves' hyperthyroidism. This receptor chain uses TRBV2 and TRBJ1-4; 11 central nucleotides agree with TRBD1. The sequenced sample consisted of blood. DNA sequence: TGTGCCAGCAGTGGGGGACAGGGGGATGAAAAACTGTTTTTT. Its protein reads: CASSGGQGDEKLFF.